The rows below give T cell receptor beta chains drawn from one sample of a study of blood T cells in healthy people across ages. MiXCR, run by TCRdb on the 5' RACE reads, gives a single entry per CDR3 protein. Of hundreds of thousands of distinct CDR3 sequences listed, around 48% were seen once; the top ten hold about an eighth. Sequencing was performed on blood. The receptors originated from a man aged 25 to 45 in good health. Each CDR3 is given with its conserved first and last residue. The D gene is left open where the match is weak. Clone size is stated in some rows and not others, as once, few, many or a class when expanded.

v_call	clone_size	j_call	d_call	cdr3_aa	cdr3_nt
TRBV5-6	NA	TRBJ1-4	TRBD1	CASSFGQALVNEKLFF	TGTGCCAGCAGCTTCGGACAGGCTCTAGTTAATGAAAAACTGTTTTTT
TRBV29-1	few	TRBJ2-3	TRBD2	CSVVAGGGNTQYF	TGCAGCGTTGTGGCGGGGGGCGGGAATACGCAGTATTTT
TRBV20-1	NA	TRBJ2-1	TRBD1	CSAIPGQLLSSYNEQFF	TGCAGTGCTATTCCGGGACAGCTCCTCTCCTCCTACAATGAGCAGTTCTTC
TRBV28	many	TRBJ2-1	TRBD2	CASSLKAGQLNEQFF	TGTGCCAGCAGTTTAAAAGCGGGGCAACTCAATGAGCAGTTCTTC
TRBV24-1	NA	TRBJ2-1	NA	CATQSHNNEQFF	TGTGCCACGCAAAGTCACAACAATGAGCAGTTCTTC
TRBV5-1	NA	TRBJ2-1	TRBD1	CASGDRDRVSNEQFF	TGCGCCAGCGGCGACCGGGACAGGGTCAGTAATGAGCAGTTCTTC
TRBV6-1	NA	TRBJ1-2	NA	CASSEGGSHGYTF	TGTGCCAGCAGTGAAGGGGGAAGTCATGGCTACACCTTC
TRBV9	once	TRBJ2-1	NA	CASSVDLGGAGEQFF	TGTGCCAGCAGCGTCGATCTCGGAGGGGCGGGTGAGCAGTTCTTC
TRBV7-2	few	TRBJ2-1	NA	CASSFLTGNNEQFF	TGTGCCAGCAGCTTCTTGACTGGGAACAATGAGCAGTTCTTC
TRBV14	few	TRBJ2-1	NA	CASSQALVVGEQFF	TGTGCCAGCAGCCAAGCCCTGGTAGTTGGCGAGCAGTTCTTC
TRBV7-8	NA	TRBJ2-3	TRBD2	CASSPGPGGSTDTQYF	TGTGCCAGCAGCCCCGGTCCCGGGGGGAGCACAGATACGCAGTATTTT
TRBV5-1	NA	TRBJ2-7	NA	CASSLAGGLSYEQYF	TGCGCCAGCAGCTTGGCCGGGGGCCTCTCCTACGAGCAGTACTTC
TRBV9	NA	TRBJ2-7	NA	CASSVAAGRSYEQYF	TGTGCCAGCAGCGTAGCAGCCGGACGATCCTACGAGCAGTACTTC
TRBV4-3	NA	TRBJ2-2	NA	CASSQGQAGRYTGELFF	TGCGCCAGCAGCCAAGGGCAGGCGGGCCGGTACACCGGGGAGCTGTTTTTT
TRBV4-2	NA	TRBJ2-3	TRBD1	CASSQGNRGGTDTQYF	TGTGCCAGCAGCCAAGGGAACAGGGGGGGCACAGATACGCAGTATTTT
TRBV27	NA	TRBJ2-3	TRBD2	CASSKTSGGASDTQYF	TGTGCCAGCAGTAAGACTAGCGGGGGGGCATCAGATACGCAGTATTTT
TRBV4-2	once	TRBJ2-5	TRBD1	CASSRRTGAGQETQYF	TGTGCCAGCAGCCGCAGGACAGGGGCGGGTCAAGAGACCCAGTACTTC
TRBV7-9	NA	TRBJ1-2	NA	CASSLQGEFGYTF	TGTGCCAGCAGCTTACAGGGCGAATTTGGCTACACCTTC
TRBV12-3/TRBV12-4	few	TRBJ1-3	NA	CASSLGRRFGNTIYF	TGTGCCAGCAGTTTAGGTAGGCGGTTCGGAAACACCATATATTTT
TRBV6-6	NA	TRBJ1-5	TRBD1	CASSIKQGDQPQHF	TGTGCCAGCAGTATAAAACAGGGGGATCAGCCCCAGCATTTT
TRBV28	few	TRBJ2-7	NA	CASIPQGSSYEQYF	TGTGCCAGCATCCCCCAGGGAAGCTCCTACGAGCAGTACTTC
TRBV27	NA	TRBJ2-1	NA	CASSPPEGPSAEQFF	TGTGCCAGCAGTCCGCCTGAGGGCCCATCAGCTGAGCAGTTCTTC
TRBV7-9	few	TRBJ1-2	NA	CASSLQGSPRNNGYTF	TGTGCCAGCAGCTTACAAGGTAGCCCTCGTAATAATGGCTACACCTTC
TRBV12-3/TRBV12-4	few	TRBJ2-5	NA	CASRPNGGETQYF	TGTGCCAGCAGGCCAAACGGGGGAGAGACCCAGTACTTC
TRBV11-1	few	TRBJ2-6	NA	CASSQLSQGGTGANVLTF	TGTGCCAGCAGCCAGCTGAGCCAGGGAGGAACTGGGGCCAACGTCCTGACTTTC
TRBV2	few	TRBJ1-2	NA	CASSSWGRYGYTF	TGTGCCAGCAGTTCTTGGGGTCGGTATGGCTACACCTTC
TRBV7-8	few	TRBJ2-7	TRBD1	CASSKGGSTSEQYF	TGTGCCAGCAGCAAAGGGGGCTCGACCAGCGAGCAGTACTTC
TRBV7-2	NA	TRBJ1-2	NA	CASSVLGMGSYTF	TGTGCCAGCAGCGTTCTAGGGATGGGGAGCTACACCTTC
TRBV7-9	few	TRBJ2-7	NA	CASSPPLQGIEQYF	TGTGCCAGCAGCCCACCCCTCCAGGGTATCGAGCAGTACTTC
TRBV29-1	once	TRBJ2-3	TRBD2	CSVKGAGADTQYF	TGCAGCGTTAAAGGGGCGGGGGCAGATACGCAGTATTTT
TRBV7-9	NA	TRBJ1-1	TRBD1	CASSSGLGGALNTEAFF	TGTGCCAGCAGCTCGGGCTTAGGGGGCGCTTTGAACACTGAAGCTTTCTTT
TRBV12-3/TRBV12-4	NA	TRBJ1-2	NA	CASRNAGPNYGYTF	TGTGCCAGCAGGAATGCAGGGCCTAACTATGGCTACACCTTC
TRBV11-1	NA	TRBJ1-1	TRBD1	CASRNRGYGDTEAFF	TGTGCCAGCAGGAACAGGGGGTACGGGGACACTGAAGCTTTCTTT
TRBV6-1	NA	TRBJ2-5	NA	CASSERHGNEQYF	TGTGCCAGCAGTGAACGGCACGGGAATGAGCAGTACTTC
TRBV6-6	NA	TRBJ1-5	NA	CASSYNSPDGNQPQHF	TGTGCCAGCAGTTACAACTCTCCCGACGGAAATCAGCCCCAGCATTTT
TRBV4-3	few	TRBJ2-7	NA	CASSQDYGSYEQYF	TGCGCCAGCAGCCAAGATTACGGGAGTTACGAGCAGTACTTC
TRBV20-1	NA	TRBJ2-6	NA	CSVPTGTRSSGANVLTF	TGCAGTGTCCCTACCGGGACACGATCCTCTGGGGCCAACGTCCTGACTTTC
TRBV30	many	TRBJ2-7	NA	CAYTESSYEQYF	TGTGCCTACACAGAGAGCTCCTACGAGCAGTACTTC
TRBV10-3	NA	TRBJ1-2	TRBD1	CAATGTVNYGYTF	TGTGCCGCTACCGGGACAGTTAACTATGGCTACACCTTC
TRBV7-2	few	TRBJ1-2	TRBD1	CASSSGDRANGYTF	TGTGCCAGCAGCTCGGGGGACAGGGCAAATGGCTACACCTTC
TRBV5-1	NA	TRBJ1-5	NA	CASSLEGAPNQPQHF	TGCGCCAGCAGCTTGGAAGGGGCACCGAATCAGCCCCAGCATTTT
TRBV5-1	NA	TRBJ2-3	TRBD1	CASSSGTGGPDTQYF	TGCGCCAGCAGCTCCGGGACAGGAGGACCAGATACGCAGTATTTT
TRBV7-3	NA	TRBJ2-7	NA	CASSRSLGLGYEQYF	TGTGCCAGCAGCCGGAGTCTCGGCCTTGGCTACGAGCAGTACTTC
TRBV12-3/TRBV12-4	NA	TRBJ2-5	NA	CASSLQNQETQYF	TGTGCCAGCAGCTTGCAGAATCAAGAGACCCAGTACTTC
TRBV5-1	NA	TRBJ2-1	NA	CASSWGYPNEQFF	TGTGCCAGCAGCTGGGGGTACCCCAATGAGCAGTTCTTC
TRBV27	NA	TRBJ1-1	TRBD1	CASRGTASMNTEAFF	TGTGCCAGCCGCGGGACAGCCAGTATGAACACTGAAGCTTTCTTT
TRBV29-1	few	TRBJ1-2	NA	CSAAASEGANYGYTF	TGCAGCGCCGCGGCTAGCGAGGGAGCCAACTATGGCTACACCTTC
TRBV12-3/TRBV12-4	NA	TRBJ1-5	NA	CASTLTGADQPQHF	TGTGCCAGCACCTTGACAGGCGCTGATCAGCCCCAGCATTTT
TRBV27	NA	TRBJ2-1	TRBD1	CASSLFGQGGEQFF	TGTGCCAGCAGTTTATTTGGACAGGGAGGCGAGCAGTTCTTC
TRBV6-2/TRBV6-3	NA	TRBJ1-2	NA	CASSYLDSANYGYTF	TGTGCCAGCAGTTACTTGGATTCAGCTAACTATGGCTACACCTTC
TRBV2	NA	TRBJ1-6	NA	CASSDERSTLHF	TGTGCCAGCAGTGATGAGCGCTCCACCCTCCACTTT
TRBV29-1	NA	TRBJ1-2	TRBD1	CSVVKTGMYYGYTF	TGCAGCGTTGTTAAGACAGGGATGTACTATGGCTACACCTTC
TRBV28	NA	TRBJ2-2	TRBD2	CASSLHSGGGTGELFF	TGTGCCAGCAGTCTACATAGCGGGGGGGGCACCGGGGAGCTGTTTTTT
TRBV6-2/TRBV6-3	NA	TRBJ1-5	NA	CASETRPGYQPQHF	TGTGCCAGCGAGACCCGACCGGGGTATCAGCCCCAGCATTTT
TRBV20-1	few	TRBJ2-7	NA	CSAEKSASSSYEQYF	TGCAGTGCGGAAAAGAGTGCCTCTAGCTCCTACGAGCAGTACTTC
TRBV12-3/TRBV12-4	NA	TRBJ2-1	NA	CASSSSHEQFF	TGTGCCAGCAGTTCTAGCCATGAGCAGTTCTTC
TRBV4-3	NA	TRBJ1-4	TRBD1	CASSQDLSGQLNEKLFF	TGCGCCAGCAGCCAAGATTTATCGGGACAGCTAAATGAAAAACTGTTTTTT
TRBV24-1	few	TRBJ2-7	NA	CATSDRTVYEQYF	TGTGCCACCAGTGACCGGACAGTTTACGAGCAGTACTTC